The entry below describes one TCR beta chain. The CDR3 is made up of 14 amino acids. Germline V gene data show CDR1 as SGHRS and CDR2 as YFSETQ. Trimming took 5 bases from V and 4 from J; bases not matched to a gene: 4. This record belongs to a study of blood T cell repertoires in COVID-19. Under the authors' procedure: How many nucleated cells were present was estimated from reference gene primer amplification. The method was immunoSEQ multiplex PCR; TCRdb's version includes in-frame clones alone and lacks a portion of them. V and J calls and clone size are copied from that table; D and trimming were computed from the DNA. The sample holds approximately 280,000 clones, 90% seen once.

Sequenced: peripheral blood. The receptor's source is a woman in her twenties or thirties with COVID-19, enrolled during active disease. The chain carries TRBV5-1 and TRBJ1-3; the match to TRBD1 covers 9 bases. DNA for the CDR3: TGCGCCAGCAGGGACAGGGGAGGAGGAAACACCATATATTTT. Translating it yields CASRDRGGGNTIYF.